The 23 T cell receptor beta chains below come from one sample, sequenced in a study of T cell changes during pregnancy in multiple sclerosis (dated by TCRdb to about 2019). Library construction relied on the immunoSEQ multiplex PCR assay. TCRdb's version of the immuneACCESS table is confined to in-frame rearrangements and falls short of the full clone set. An unresolved V gene accounts for under half of the shortfall where checked; the remainder is of unknown origin. This sample has around 100,000 clones in its table, and around nine tenths of those were observed once. In total, the top ten clones hold approximately 1.2% of the sample. The starting material was peripheral blood, obtained in the second trimester of pregnancy. The receptor set was obtained from a female donor with multiple sclerosis, enrolled in a pregnancy study.

The gene calls are TRBV11-2 and TRBJ2-3; D not resolved. The CDR3 is made up of 13 amino acids. Trimming took 5 bases from V and 3 from J, leaving 9 bases between them. The V gene's germline CDR1 is SGHAT and CDR2 FQNNGV. The CDR3 nucleotides are TGTGCCAGCAGCCCTTTTATTACAGATACGCAGTATTTT. Its translation is CASSPFITDTQYF.

The CDR3 loop is CAGLSLGGEQFF. In DNA form, the CDR3 reads TGTGCCGGATTGTCCCTTGGGGGCGAGCAGTTCTTC. The chain employs TRBV7-9 and TRBJ2-1; tentatively, D is TRBD1 (6 bases). Trimming pared 11 bases from V and 10 bases from J, leaving 18 bases between. The CDR3 covers 12 residues. CDR1 is SEHNR, CDR2 FQNEAQ, per germline (reference sequence).

The chain carries TRBV28 and TRBJ2-7; no definite D call. The germline gives CDR1 MDHEN, CDR2 SYDVKM. The length of the CDR3 is 15 residues. V was cut by 6 bases and J by 3 bases, with 18 bases left in between. The chain's CDR3 is CASRLLPGSHYEQYF. The DNA for the CDR3 is TGTGCCAGCAGACTCCTGCCAGGCAGTCACTACGAGCAGTACTTC.

This rearrangement joins TRBV27 to TRBJ2-1, with 14 bases lining up with TRBD2. The CDR3 has 16 amino acids. The V gene's germline CDR1 is MNHEY and CDR2 SMNVEV (reference sequence). V lost 7 bases, J lost 8 bases, and 10 bases stayed unmatched. The CDR3 loop is CASTGTSGSPTYEQFF. The DNA of the CDR3 is TGTGCCAGCACCGGGACTAGCGGGAGCCCCACATATGAGCAGTTCTTC.

The rearrangement links TRBV7-4 to TRBJ1-1, with 7 bases identical to TRBD1. Germline values: CDR1 SGHVT, CDR2 SQSDAQ. The CDR3 loop spans 16 amino acids. The V segment lost 5 bases and the J segment 10 bases; nucleotides outside the gene matches: 19. CDR3 bases: TGTGCCAGCAGCCCGTCAACCCCTCCGGGACAGATGGTAGCTTTCTTT. Translation: CASSPSTPPGQMVAFF.

The genes are TRBV2 and TRBJ2-1; 8 positions agree with TRBD2. Losses at the gene ends were 8 bases for V and 5 bases for J; bases not matched to a gene: 5. CDR1 is SNHLY and CDR2 is FYNNEI in the germline V gene. The CDR3 runs 13 residues. The CDR3 region is CASRAGGHNEQFF. CDR3 DNA sequence: TGTGCCAGCCGCGCGGGAGGTCACAATGAGCAGTTCTTC. Supplemented by reference TRBV2 and TRBJ2-1, the full variable domain reads EPEVTQTPSHQVTQMGQEVILRCVPISNHLYFYWYRQILGQKVEFLVSFYNNEISEKSEIFDDQFSVERPDGSNFTLKIRSTKLEDSAMYFCASRAGGHNEQFFGPGTRLTVL.

CDR3 in amino acids: CASSPGQDQETQYF. The CDR3 coding sequence is TGCGCCAGCAGCCCAGGACAGGACCAAGAGACCCAGTACTTC. The chain combines TRBV5-1 with TRBJ2-5, with TRBD1 identical over 7 bases. Losses at the gene ends were 4 bases for V and 0 bases for J; bases not matched to a gene: 3. The CDR3 is 14 amino acids. Germline values: CDR1 SGHRS, CDR2 YFSETQ.

The chain couples TRBV9 to TRBJ2-1; no definite D call. The V gene's germline CDR1 is SGDLS and CDR2 YYNGEE. With 7 bases removed from V and 8 bases from J, the gap between germline ends came to 25 bases. This CDR3 contains 16 residues. In nucleotides, the CDR3 is TGTGCCAGCCGCTCCCAACAGCCTCGTTTGTACGATGAGCAGTTCTTC. Its translation is CASRSQQPRLYDEQFF.

This chain joins TRBV9 and TRBJ2-1; perhaps TRBD2 as D (6 bases). The CDR3 has 16 residues. V was cut by 0 bases and J by 2 bases, with 12 bases left in between. In germline, CDR1 is SGDLS, CDR2 YYNGEE. The CDR3 is CASSVVVSGAYNEQFF. Here the CDR3 DNA reads TGTGCCAGCAGCGTAGTTGTTAGCGGAGCCTACAATGAGCAGTTCTTC.

This rearrangement joins TRBV5-1 to TRBJ2-1, with 11 bases identical to TRBD2. CDR3 length: 18 residues. Germline V CDR1 and CDR2: SGHRS, YFSETQ. V dropped 6 bases and J dropped 2; count of bases not matched to a gene: 13. CDR3 DNA: TGCGCCAGCAACCCCCCGCCTAGCGGGGGGAGAACCTACAATGAGCAGTTCTTC. Translated: CASNPPPSGGRTYNEQFF.

The chain employs TRBV28 and TRBJ2-5, with 11 bases matching TRBD2. The CDR3 covers 19 residues. V lost 5 bases, J lost 4 bases, and 18 bases stayed unmatched. The germline CDR1 and CDR2 sequences are MDHEN and SYDVKM. For the CDR3, the DNA is TGTGCCAGCAGTCCCCCGGGACTAGCGGAAAATTGGTGGAGAGAGACCCAGTACTTC. It is translated as CASSPPGLAENWWRETQYF.

The chain uses TRBV2 and TRBJ1-3; D is uncertain. Germline V gives CDR1 SNHLY, CDR2 FYNNEI. V was clipped by 6 bases and J by 0 bases, with 3 bases between them. This CDR3 has 12 residues. CDR3 in amino acids: CASSVSGNTIYF. CDR3 DNA: TGTGCCAGCAGCGTCTCTGGAAACACCATATATTTT.

This chain links TRBV2 with TRBJ2-5; a weak D match, TRBD2 (5 bases). V lost 2 bases and J lost 5, with 9 bases in between. The CDR3 consists of 13 residues. Germline CDR1 and CDR2: SNHLY and FYNNEI. The CDR3 loop reads CASSEMRAETQYF. Here the CDR3 DNA reads TGTGCCAGCAGTGAAATGCGGGCGGAGACCCAGTACTTC.

This chain joins TRBV7-9 and TRBJ2-1, with TRBD1 matching 7 bases. CDR3 size: 14 residues. The V gene's germline CDR1 is SEHNR and CDR2 FQNEAQ (reference sequence). J was trimmed by 1 base and V by 10 bases; bases with no gene match: 7. The DNA of the CDR3 is TGTGCCACCGGACAGGTGATTTCCTACAATGAGCAGTTCTTC. Residues: CATGQVISYNEQFF.

This rearrangement joins TRBV10-1 to TRBJ1-5, with 7 bases matching TRBD1. The CDR3 is 13 amino acids. Germline CDR1 WNHNN, CDR2 SYGVQD (reference sequence). The junction had 4 bases not matched to a gene; V was cut back by 6 bases and J by 5 bases. CDR3 DNA: TGCGCCAGCAGGGACAGGAGGTATCAGCCCCAGCATTTT. Residues: CASRDRRYQPQHF.

This chain joins TRBV19 and TRBJ2-3; TRBD2 matches 8 bases. The CDR3 has 15 residues. In germline, CDR1 is LNHDA, CDR2 SQIVND (reference sequence). Trimming took 7 bases from V and 2 from J; bases not matched to a gene: 8. The chain's CDR3 is CASTRGGKVTDTQYF. CDR3 nucleotide sequence: TGTGCCAGTACCCGGGGGGGCAAAGTCACAGATACGCAGTATTTT. The full variable domain, its missing parts supplied by reference TRBV19 and TRBJ2-3, is DGGITQSPKYLFRKEGQNVTLSCEQNLNHDAMYWYRQDPGQGLRLIYYSQIVNDFQKGDIAEGYSVSREKKESFPLTVTSAQKNPTAFYLCASTRGGKVTDTQYFGPGTRLTVL.

This chain uses TRBV9 with TRBJ2-2; 7 bases are shared with TRBD1. CDR1 and CDR2 (germline): SGDLS, YYNGEE. The CDR3 consists of 17 residues. Trimming at V came to 3 bases and at J to 0 bases, leaving 8 bases not matched to a gene. This CDR3 reads CASSAFSTGPNTGELFF. CDR3 DNA: TGTGCCAGCAGCGCCTTCTCGACAGGGCCGAACACCGGGGAGCTGTTTTTT.

The chain combines TRBV9 with TRBJ2-4; possibly TRBD1 for D (5 bases). Germline CDR1 SGDLS, CDR2 YYNGEE. The V end lost 3 bases, the J end lost 12 bases, and 19 bases lay between the germline ends. The CDR3 extends over 14 amino acids. As DNA, the CDR3 is TGTGCCAGCAGCGCCCGTGGCCAGGGAACCCCTCAGTACTTC. This gives the protein CASSARGQGTPQYF.

The rearrangement uses TRBV30 and TRBJ2-2; TRBD1 matches at 8 bases. CDR1 and CDR2 (germline): GTSNPN, SVGIG (reference sequence). The CDR3 totals 17 residues. The V gene end was trimmed by 2 bases and the J gene end by 1 base; junction bases not matched to a gene: 9. CDR3 in amino acids: CAWSPIGQGRNTGELFF. In nucleotides, the CDR3 is TGTGCCTGGAGTCCGATAGGACAGGGCCGGAACACCGGGGAGCTGTTTTTT.

The chain employs TRBV5-1 and TRBJ2-1; the match to TRBD2 covers 15 bases. The CDR3 sequence is 15 residues long. Germline lookup yields CDR1 SGHRS and CDR2 YFSETQ. V shed 4 bases and J 8 bases; nucleotides not matched to a gene: 4. This chain's CDR3 is CASSRGLAGGHEQFF. The CDR3 region has the DNA TGCGCCAGCAGCAGAGGACTAGCGGGAGGGCATGAGCAGTTCTTC.

The chain links TRBV4-1 to TRBJ2-1; maybe TRBD1 (6 bases). The length of the CDR3 is 13 residues. Germline-derived CDR1 and CDR2 are MGHRA and YSYEKL. V was cut by 3 bases and J by 9 bases, with 12 bases left in between. CDR3 nucleotide sequence: TGCGCCAGCAGCCATGGGACAATGCCTGAGCAGTTCTTC. Residues: CASSHGTMPEQFF.

The chain has TRBV29-1 and TRBJ2-5, with D possibly TRBD2 on 7 matching bases. This CDR3 region has 12 residues. V was trimmed by 6 bases and J by 7 bases, leaving 15 bases between them. The germline V gene encodes CDR1 SQVTM and CDR2 ANQGSEA. This chain's CDR3 is CSVGPGEGTQYF. In DNA form, the CDR3 reads TGCAGCGTAGGGCCAGGGGAGGGGACCCAGTACTTC.

The chain carries TRBV30 and TRBJ2-7; D is unclear. The CDR3 totals 11 residues. Trimming left V 8 bases short and J 0 bases short, with 8 bases between. Germline V CDR1 and CDR2: GTSNPN, SVGIG (reference sequence). The CDR3 reads CAAESSYEQYF. CDR3 DNA: TGTGCCGCCGAGAGCTCCTACGAGCAGTACTTC.